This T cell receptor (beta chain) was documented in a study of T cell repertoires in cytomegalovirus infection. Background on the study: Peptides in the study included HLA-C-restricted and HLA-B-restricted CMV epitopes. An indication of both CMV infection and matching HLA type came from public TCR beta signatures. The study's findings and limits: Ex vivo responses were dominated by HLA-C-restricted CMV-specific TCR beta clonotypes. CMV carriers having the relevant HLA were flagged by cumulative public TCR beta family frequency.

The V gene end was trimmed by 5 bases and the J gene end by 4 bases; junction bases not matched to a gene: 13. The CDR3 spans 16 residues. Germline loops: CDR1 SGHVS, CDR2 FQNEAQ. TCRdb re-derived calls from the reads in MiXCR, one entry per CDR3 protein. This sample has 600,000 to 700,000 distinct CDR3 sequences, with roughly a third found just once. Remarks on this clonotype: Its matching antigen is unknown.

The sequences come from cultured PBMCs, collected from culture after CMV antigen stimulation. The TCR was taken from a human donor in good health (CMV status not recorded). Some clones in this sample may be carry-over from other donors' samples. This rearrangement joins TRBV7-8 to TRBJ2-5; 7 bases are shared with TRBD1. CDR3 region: CASSPTGNSGGETQYF. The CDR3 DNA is TGTGCCAGCAGCCCGACCGGGAATTCAGGGGGAGAGACCCAGTACTTC. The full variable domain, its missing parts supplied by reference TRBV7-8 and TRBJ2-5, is GAGVSQSPRYKVAKRGQDVALRCDPISGHVSLFWYQQALGQGPEFLTYFQNEAQLDKSGLPSDRFFAERPEGSVSTLKIQRTQQEDSAVYLCASSPTGNSGGETQYFGPGTRLLVL.